This entry describes one TCR beta chain. The antigen remains unidentified. TCRdb re-called the reads through MiXCR, storing one row per CDR3 protein. The sample contains some 450,000 distinct CDR3 sequences, about 33% of which appear only once. The CDR3 covers 15 residues. Germline CDR1 reads MNHNS; CDR2 reads SASEGT. V shed 4 bases and J shed 0 bases, with 9 bases lying between them. This sample was taken from a study of T cell repertoires in cytomegalovirus infection. Study-wide results and caveats: The ex vivo response was dominated by HLA-C-restricted CMV-specific TCR beta clonotypes.

The TCR sequence derives from a human donor in good health (CMV status not recorded). Some clones in this sample may be carry-over from other donors' samples. Sequencing was performed on PBMCs. The V call is TRBV6-1, the J call TRBJ2-2; a weak D match, TRBD1 (5 bases). The chain's CDR3 is CASSGGHTNTGELFF. In DNA, the CDR3 is TGTGCCAGCAGTGGAGGACATACGAACACCGGGGAGCTGTTTTTT.